A single sample is the source of the 30 T cell receptor beta chains below, sequenced in a study of post-analysis software for immune sequencing data. For these receptors, no antigen is known. Every TCR beta cDNA library bore unique molecular identifiers. TCRdb re-analysed the PCR reads in MiXCR, keeping a single row per CDR3 protein. The sample shows 750,000 to 950,000 distinct CDR3 sequences, about 53% of them seen only once. Points from the study as a whole: TRBV5-6, TRBV5-1 and TRBV20-1 were among about 5 TRBV segments more frequent in patients than controls.

What was sequenced was blood. These receptors all stem from a girl under 18 with multiple sclerosis.

This sequence joins TRBV14 and TRBJ2-5; D unclear. The J call is in doubt because the DNA end fits TRBJ2-7 better. Germline CDR1 SGHDN, CDR2 FVKESK. The CDR3 has 12 amino acids. The CDR3 DNA is TGTGCCAGCAGCTTTGACCCCTACGAGCAGTACTTC. It encodes CASSFDPYEQYF.

The chain recombines TRBV20-1 with TRBJ2-5, with 15 bases lining up with TRBD2. J was trimmed by 5 bases and V by 3 bases; bases with no gene match: 4. Germline CDR1 reads DFQATT; CDR2 reads SNEGSKA (reference sequence). The CDR3 has 15 amino acids. The CDR3 DNA sequence: TGCAGTGCTAGCGGGACTAGCGGGAGGCCGGAGACCCAGTACTTC. It specifies CSASGTSGRPETQYF.

The V call is TRBV10-3, the J call TRBJ2-5; TRBD2 matches at 10 bases. The end of the DNA is better explained by TRBJ2-7, so the J call may be wrong. From germline, CDR1 is ENHRY and CDR2 SYGVKD. The CDR3 is made up of 14 amino acids. The CDR3 region has the DNA TGTGCCATCAATGGGGCTAGCGGGAGCTACGAGCAGTACTTC. Translated: CAINGASGSYEQYF.

This clonotype appeared a few times. The germline gene is not matched at one end of the junction; a read error may be the cause. The chain employs TRBV7-7 and TRBJ2-1; 9 bases line up with TRBD2. CDR1 is SSHAT, CDR2 FNYEAQ, per germline (reference sequence). This CDR3 spans 16 amino acids. The CDR3 nucleotides read TGTGCTAGCAGCTTTGAGGGTCTAGCGGGAATCAATGAGCAGTTCTTC. Translation: CASSFEGLAGINEQFF.

With regard to this clonotype: Compared with germline, one end of the junction differs, possibly owing to a read error. CDR3 loop: CASSLDRGRGSTDTQYF. For the CDR3, the DNA is TGTGCCAGCAGCTTAGACAGGGGGCGCGGCTCCACAGATACGCAGTATTTT. The chain combines TRBV12-3 or TRBV12-4 with TRBJ2-3; 10 bases are shared with TRBD1. This CDR3 has 17 amino acids.

The rearrangement links TRBV29-1 to TRBJ2-7; the match to TRBD1 covers 7 bases. V trimming: 6 bases; J trimming: 5 bases; junction bases outside the gene matches: 13. The length of the CDR3 is 14 residues. Germline CDR1 and CDR2: SQVTM and ANQGSEA. This chain's CDR3 is CSVVIGGRGNEQYF. In nucleotides, the CDR3 is TGCAGCGTGGTTATTGGCGGCAGGGGGAACGAGCAGTACTTC.

The gene calls are TRBV11-2 and TRBJ1-2; D is ambiguous. This CDR3 comprises 14 residues. Germline V CDR1 and CDR2: SGHAT, FQNNGV. V lost 3 bases, J lost 4 bases, and 12 bases lay in between. CDR3 coding DNA: TGTGCCAGCAGCTTCCCCGGACTGGGCTATGGCTACACCTTC. As protein: CASSFPGLGYGYTF. Combining the CDR3 with reference TRBV11-2 and TRBJ1-2 gives the whole variable domain EAGVAQSPRYKIIEKRQSVAFWCNPISGHATLYWYQQILGQGPKLLIQFQNNGVVDDSQLPKDRFSAERLKGVDSTLKIQPAKLEDSAVYLCASSFPGLGYGYTFGSGTRLTVV.

The V call is TRBV5-1, the J call TRBJ2-7, with TRBD1 matching over 9 bases. TRBJ2-5 matches the DNA end more closely, so the J call is doubtful. This CDR3 spans 17 amino acids. Germline V gene sequence: CDR1 SGHRS, CDR2 YFSETQ. The CDR3 DNA reads as TGCGCCAGCAGCTTGGGGCCCGGGACAGGGAACGGGGAGACCCAGTACTTC. Amino acid sequence: CASSLGPGTGNGETQYF.

The chain links TRBV7-2 to TRBJ2-7, with no clear D. The CDR3 length is 15 residues. Germline V gene lookup returns CDR1 SGHTA and CDR2 FQGNSA. With 1 base removed from V and 1 base from J, the gap between germline ends came to 11 bases. CDR3 nucleotide sequence: TGTGCCAGCAGCTTAGGGCGACCATCTTCCTACGAGCAGTACTTC. Translation gives CASSLGRPSSYEQYF. Together with reference TRBV7-2 and TRBJ2-7, the CDR3 gives the full variable domain: GAGVSQSPSNKVTEKGKDVELRCDPISGHTALYWYRQSLGQGLEFLIYFQGNSAPDKSGLPSDRFSAERTGGSVSTLTIQRTQQEDSAVYLCASSLGRPSSYEQYFGPGTRLTVT.

This chain links TRBV7-3 with TRBJ2-1; D might be TRBD1 or TRBD2, each matching 5 bases. The CDR3 covers 14 residues. Germline V gives CDR1 SGHTA, CDR2 FQGTGA. Trimming stripped 3 bases from V and 8 bases from J, with 14 bases between. The CDR3 nucleotides are TGTGCCAGCAGCTTGTTAGGCCAGGGACATGAGCAGTTCTTC. Encoded protein: CASSLLGQGHEQFF.

About this clonotype itself: A read error is possible here, since a much larger clone lies one base away. The V and J genes are TRBV5-1 and TRBJ1-6; TRBD1 is a possible D gene (6 bases). There are 15 residues in the CDR3. V shed 7 bases and J shed 10 bases, with 21 bases lying between them. CDR1 is SGHRS and CDR2 is YFSETQ in the germline V gene. The CDR3 loop is CASGRTQGLGSPLHF. The CDR3, as DNA: TGCGCCAGCGGCCGCACACAGGGTCTGGGATCACCCCTCCACTTT.

Regarding this clonotype: The conserved closing phenylalanine or tryptophan is absent in this CDR3, likely reflecting a read error. V gene TRBV5-8 combines with J gene TRBJ2-7, with no clear D. The CDR3 runs to 13 residues. The V and J ends lost 2 bases and 3 bases respectively, with 9 bases between them. Germline CDR1 and CDR2: SGHTS and YDEGEE. CDR3 residues: CASSFGALYEQYC. The CDR3 DNA reads TGTGCCAGCAGCTTTGGCGCCCTCTACGAGCAGTACTGC.

In its sample, this clonotype was seen a few times. The rearrangement links TRBV20-1 to TRBJ1-6; D remains ambiguous. Germline CDR1 reads DFQATT; CDR2 reads SNEGSKA (reference sequence). The CDR3 spans 11 residues. V was trimmed by 5 bases and J by 7 bases, leaving 6 bases between them. This chain's CDR3 is CSAEKNSPLHF. The CDR3 nucleotides are TGCAGTGCTGAAAAGAATTCACCCCTCCACTTT.

A note on this clonotype: An end of the junction does not agree with germline; a read error may underlie this. The chain links TRBV6-5 to TRBJ2-6; D not resolved. Germline CDR1 reads MNHEY; CDR2 reads SVGAGI. The length of the CDR3 is 13 residues. The DNA for the CDR3 is TGTGCCAGCAGTTACACTGGGGTCAACGTCCTGACTTTC. Protein product: CASSYTGVNVLTF.

The chain employs TRBV12-3 or TRBV12-4 and TRBJ2-1; D perhaps matches TRBD1 (5 bases). The V gene lost 2 bases and the J gene lost 8 bases, with 7 bases spanning the gap. The CDR3 is made up of 12 amino acids. CDR3 bases: TGTGCCAGCAGTTTACAGGGCTATGAGCAGTTCTTC. Translation gives CASSLQGYEQFF.

The CDR3 region is CASSSGTDDSPLHF. In nucleotides, the CDR3 is TGCGCCAGCAGCTCCGGGACAGATGATTCACCCCTCCACTTT. This chain links TRBV5-1 with TRBJ1-6; the match to TRBD1 covers 7 bases. Trimming removed 3 bases from V and 8 bases from J; junction bases left unmatched: 5. Germline lookup yields CDR1 SGHRS and CDR2 YFSETQ. The length of the CDR3 is 14 residues. Using reference TRBV5-1 and TRBJ1-6 for the parts outside the CDR3, the full variable domain is KAGVTQTPRYLIKTRGQQVTLSCSPISGHRSVSWYQQTPGQGLQFLFEYFSETQRNKGNFPGRFSGRQFSNSRSEMNVSTLELGDSALYLCASSSGTDDSPLHFGNGTRLTVT.

This clonotype was seen once. V and J are TRBV20-1 and TRBJ1-5; 11 bases map to TRBD1. The J segment lost 6 bases and the V segment lost 6 bases, leaving 16 bases of the junction unmatched. Per germline, CDR1 DFQATT and CDR2 SNEGSKA (reference sequence). The CDR3 covers 17 residues. CDR3 region: CSASINTGTGGIQPQHF. The CDR3 DNA reads TGCAGTGCATCAATCAACACCGGGACAGGGGGTATTCAGCCCCAGCATTTT.

CDR3 sequence reads: CASSAERNSETQYF. In DNA form, the CDR3 reads TGTGCCAGCAGTGCGGAGAGAAATTCGGAGACCCAGTACTTC. This sequence joins TRBV6-1 and TRBJ2-5; D is unresolved. With 4 bases removed from V and 5 bases from J, the gap between germline ends came to 14 bases. The CDR3 contains 14 residues. Germline V gene sequence: CDR1 MNHNS, CDR2 SASEGT.

This clonotype was observed a handful of times. The chain employs TRBV20-1 and TRBJ2-3; TRBD2 aligns across 10 bases. V gave up 0 bases and J gave up 5 bases; unmatched junction bases: 11. CDR3 size: 17 residues. The germline gives CDR1 DFQATT, CDR2 SNEGSKA (reference sequence). The CDR3 here is CSARDMGLAGAGDTQYF. The CDR3 DNA sequence: TGCAGTGCTAGAGATATGGGGCTAGCGGGAGCAGGAGATACGCAGTATTTT.

This clonotype was detected only a few times. The rearrangement uses TRBV5-1 and TRBJ2-1; 10 bases agree with TRBD2. Trimming at V came to 4 bases and at J to 4 bases, leaving 11 bases not matched to a gene. This CDR3 has 17 residues. CDR1 and CDR2 (germline): SGHRS, YFSETQ. The chain's CDR3 is CASSTGIVAGGYNEQFF. The CDR3 region has the DNA TGCGCCAGCAGCACTGGCATAGTAGCGGGAGGTTACAATGAGCAGTTCTTC.

The sample holds one count of this clonotype. This chain joins TRBV20-1 and TRBJ2-1; 8 positions agree with TRBD2. Germline V gene sequence: CDR1 DFQATT, CDR2 SNEGSKA (reference sequence). The CDR3 runs 13 residues. With V trimmed by 1 base and J by 12 bases, 8 bases remained unmatched. The CDR3, as DNA: TGCAGTGCTAGAGGACTGCCCAGCGGGGGGCAGTTCTTC. Amino acids: CSARGLPSGGQFF.

The V and J genes are TRBV29-1 and TRBJ2-3; TRBD2 is a possible D gene (6 bases). The CDR3 extends over 13 amino acids. Germline loops: CDR1 SQVTM, CDR2 ANQGSEA. Trimming stripped 4 bases from V and 5 bases from J, with 13 bases between. In DNA, the CDR3 is TGCAGCGTTGCCAGGGAGGCAGGAGATACGCAGTATTTT. Translation gives CSVAREAGDTQYF.

This clonotype occurred a few times. The chain recombines TRBV20-1 with TRBJ2-1; D tentatively fits TRBD1 or TRBD2 (6 bases each). This CDR3 has 14 residues. V lost 3 bases and J 4 bases, leaving 13 bases between the germline ends. Germline values: CDR1 DFQATT, CDR2 SNEGSKA (reference sequence). Here the CDR3 DNA reads TGCAGTGCTAGGGGCGGGACACGGTACAATGAGCAGTTCTTC. This gives the protein CSARGGTRYNEQFF.

The chain couples TRBV28 to TRBJ2-7; D tentatively fits TRBD1 or TRBD2 (5 bases each). This CDR3 comprises 15 residues. Germline CDR1 MDHEN, CDR2 SYDVKM. The germline V and J ends were trimmed by 4 bases and 3 bases, with 16 bases remaining between them. The DNA for the CDR3 is TGTGCCAGCAGTTCCCCCCGGGACGGACACTACGAGCAGTACTTC. Translation: CASSSPRDGHYEQYF. The variable domain in full, completed from reference TRBV28 and TRBJ2-7, reads DVKVTQSSRYLVKRTGEKVFLECVQDMDHENMFWYRQDPGLGLRLIYFSYDVKMKEKGDIPEGYSVSREKKERFSLILESASTNQTSMYLCASSSPRDGHYEQYFGPGTRLTVT.

This clonotype was seen only once. V and J are TRBV6-2 or TRBV6-3 and TRBJ2-1; 12 nucleotides line up with TRBD2. The CDR3 sequence is 15 residues long. V gave up 2 bases and J gave up 5 bases; unmatched junction bases: 1. The germline V gene has CDR1 MNHEY and CDR2 SVGEGT. In nucleotides, the CDR3 is TGTGCCAGCAGTTACGGACTAGCGGGGCACAATGAGCAGTTCTTC. Amino acid sequence: CASSYGLAGHNEQFF.

This clonotype has just a few counts. The rearrangement links TRBV18 to TRBJ2-3, with TRBD2 matching 10 bases. The J segment lost 1 base and the V segment lost 3 bases, leaving 4 bases of the junction unmatched. From germline, CDR1 is KGHSH and CDR2 LQKENI. The CDR3 has 16 amino acids. The CDR3 bases are TGTGCCAGCTCACCCCCTAGCGGGGGAGGCACAGATACGCAGTATTTT. Residues: CASSPPSGGGTDTQYF. The entire variable domain, with the rest obtained from reference TRBV18 and TRBJ2-3, is as follows: NAGVMQNPRHLVRRRGQEARLRCSPMKGHSHVYWYRQLPEEGLKFMVYLQKENIIDESGMPKERFSAEFPKEGPSILRIQQVVRGDSAAYFCASSPPSGGGTDTQYFGPGTRLTVL.

The V gene is TRBV5-1, the J gene TRBJ2-1; D gene uncertain. The CDR3 spans 15 residues. Germline V CDR1 and CDR2: SGHRS, YFSETQ. Trimming shortened V by 2 bases and J by 4 bases, and 13 bases separated the two germline ends. The CDR3 spells CASSLTQRVYNEQFF. The CDR3 DNA follows: TGCGCCAGCAGCTTAACCCAGCGAGTATACAATGAGCAGTTCTTC.

J is TRBJ2-7 and V is TRBV29-1; D is ambiguous. V shed 1 base and J shed 2 bases, with 9 bases lying between them. Germline V gene data show CDR1 as SQVTM and CDR2 as ANQGSEA. The CDR3 totals 13 residues. This chain's CDR3 is CSVEVRDTYEQYF. In DNA form, the CDR3 reads TGCAGCGTTGAAGTGCGAGATACCTACGAGCAGTACTTC.

This clonotype has just a few counts. The chain has TRBV27 and TRBJ2-7, with no clear D. This CDR3 has 15 residues. Germline CDR1 is MNHEY and CDR2 is SMNVEV (reference sequence). V lost 3 bases and J lost 3, with 15 bases in between. CDR3: CASSFQLIPNYEQYF. The CDR3 bases are TGTGCCAGCAGTTTCCAATTGATCCCAAACTACGAGCAGTACTTC.

This rearrangement joins TRBV20-1 to TRBJ1-1; TRBD1 is a possible D gene (5 bases). Trimming left V 5 bases short and J 11 bases short, with 21 bases between. Germline assignment: CDR1 DFQATT and CDR2 SNEGSKA (reference sequence). This CDR3 contains 13 residues. CDR3 DNA: TGCAGTGCTCGCCTTGGGGGAAACGAGGTGGCTTTCTTT. It translates to CSARLGGNEVAFF.